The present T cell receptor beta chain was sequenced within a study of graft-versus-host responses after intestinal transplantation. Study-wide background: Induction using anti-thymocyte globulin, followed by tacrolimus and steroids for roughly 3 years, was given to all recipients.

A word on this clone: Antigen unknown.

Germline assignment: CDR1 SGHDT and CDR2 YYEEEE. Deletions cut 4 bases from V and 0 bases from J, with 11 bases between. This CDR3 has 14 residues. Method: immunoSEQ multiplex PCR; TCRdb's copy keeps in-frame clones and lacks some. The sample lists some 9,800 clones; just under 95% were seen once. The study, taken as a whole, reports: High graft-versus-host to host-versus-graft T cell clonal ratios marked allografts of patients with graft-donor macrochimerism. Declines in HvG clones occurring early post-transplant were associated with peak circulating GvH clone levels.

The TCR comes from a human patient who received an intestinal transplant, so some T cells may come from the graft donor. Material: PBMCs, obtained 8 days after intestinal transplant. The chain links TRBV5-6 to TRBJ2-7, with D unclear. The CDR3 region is CASSPDWGSYEQYF. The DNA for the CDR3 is TGTGCCAGCAGCCCTGATTGGGGCTCCTACGAGCAGTACTTC.